This TCR beta chain derives from a study of T cells in Graves' hyperthyroidism and ophthalmopathy. Amplified TCR beta CDR3 regions derived from RNA transcripts. The TCR CDR3 was amplified in a first-round RT-PCR using the HTBI primer set. Each CDR3 protein gets one entry after TCRdb re-called the multiplex PCR reads with MiXCR. The sample yields approximately 320,000 distinct CDR3 sequences, roughly 15% seen once. Hyperthyroidism, newly diagnosed and lasting under 2 months, affected patients aged 18 to 65. Diagnostic decisions used clinical symptoms, serum thyroxine and TRAb, thyroid ultrasound and orbital computed tomography. This clonotype was picked up many times. The clonotype comes from a man younger than 40 with Graves' hyperthyroidism. The material sequenced was blood.

DNA for the CDR3: TGCGCCAGCAGCCCCTCCTCCGGGCCAATGAACACTGAAGCTTTCTTT. Protein product: CASSPSSGPMNTEAFF. The chain recombines TRBV5-1 with TRBJ1-1; D is ambiguous. CDR1 is SGHRS, CDR2 YFSETQ, per germline. The CDR3 covers 16 residues. Trimming stripped 4 bases from V and 0 bases from J, with 16 bases between.